Following are 32 T cell receptor beta chains from one sample sequenced in a study of neurological immune-mediated disorders. The time point here: technical triplicate 2. TCRdb recomputed calls from the 5' RACE reads with MiXCR, one row per CDR3 protein. This sample has about 59,000 distinct CDR3 sequences, with around 24% found just once. Sequencing input: PBMCs. All receptors derive from a man aged 55 to 70 with HTLV-1-associated myelopathy (HAM/TSP).

This clonotype was seen ten or more times. The chain combines TRBV5-1 with TRBJ1-4, with D possibly being TRBD1 (5 bases). V dropped 1 base and J dropped 11 bases, with 18 bases sitting between them. Germline V gene data show CDR1 as SGHRS and CDR2 as YFSETQ. This CDR3 is 15 amino acids long. The DNA of the CDR3 is TGCGCCAGCAGCTTGTCTCAGGGCAGGGATATGAAACTGTTTTTT. This sequence encodes CASSLSQGRDMKLFF.

The sample holds many counts of this clonotype. The chain combines TRBV29-1 with TRBJ1-2; tentative D call: TRBD1 (5 bases). The CDR3 has 15 amino acids. Germline V gene data show CDR1 as SQVTM and CDR2 as ANQGSEA. V lost 0 bases to trimming and J lost 3 bases, with 14 bases between them. The DNA for the CDR3 is TGCAGCGTTGAAGATCGGGCCAGGGCCCACTATGGCTACACCTTC. This encodes CSVEDRARAHYGYTF.

The chain carries TRBV4-1 and TRBJ2-3; 8 bases are a match to TRBD2. The V gene end was trimmed by 4 bases and the J gene end by 3 bases; junction bases not matched to a gene: 30. The CDR3 is 23 residues long. Germline CDR1 and CDR2: MGHRA and YSYEKL. The CDR3 DNA sequence: TGCGCCAGCAGCCGTCCGGGACTTGAATTGCGGGGGGACCTGAAAAAGGAAACAGATACGCAGTATTTT. It translates to CASSRPGLELRGDLKKETDTQYF.

This clonotype was recorded at least ten times. This chain joins TRBV24-1 and TRBJ1-2; a weak D match, TRBD1 (6 bases). The germline V gene has CDR1 KGHDR and CDR2 SFDVKD. The CDR3 has 13 amino acids. V lost 6 bases and J lost 3, with 10 bases in between. The CDR3, as DNA: TGTGCCACCAGTAAGGGGGGCGACTATGGCTACACCTTC. As protein: CATSKGGDYGYTF.

V usage is TRBV20-1 and J usage is TRBJ2-1; possible D gene TRBD2, 5 bases. The V and J ends lost 5 bases and 8 bases respectively, with 10 bases between them. In germline, CDR1 is DFQATT, CDR2 SNEGSKA (reference sequence). The CDR3 runs 11 residues. The CDR3 loop is CSAAGDYEQFF. Written as DNA, the CDR3 is TGCAGTGCTGCCGGGGATTATGAGCAGTTCTTC.

This clonotype was detected a few times. This chain uses TRBV19 with TRBJ1-5; TRBD1 is a possible D gene (5 bases). Deletions cut 7 bases from V and 3 bases from J, with 10 bases between. The V gene's germline CDR1 is LNHDA and CDR2 SQIVND (reference sequence). The CDR3 loop spans 13 amino acids. The CDR3 loop reads CASIRGNNQPQHF. Here the CDR3 DNA reads TGTGCCAGTATACGGGGGAACAATCAGCCCCAGCATTTT.

This clonotype was seen repeatedly, ten times or more. The CDR3 DNA reads as TGTGCCAGCGCAAGGTCAAACTATGGCTACACCTTC. Protein product: CASARSNYGYTF. This chain links TRBV6-5 with TRBJ1-2; no clear D gene. This CDR3 contains 12 residues. Germline V gene lookup returns CDR1 MNHEY and CDR2 SVGAGI. The germline V and J ends were trimmed by 8 bases and 2 bases, with 9 bases remaining between them.

This clonotype has only a few counts. V and J are TRBV6-1 and TRBJ2-1, with D tentatively TRBD2 (5 bases). Germline assignment: CDR1 MNHNS and CDR2 SASEGT. This CDR3 region has 16 residues. Between the trimmed V and J ends, which lost 4 bases and 7 bases, there was a span of 20 bases. CDR3 residues: CASSALGETLANEQFF. CDR3 sequence (DNA): TGTGCCAGCAGTGCCCTTGGGGAGACTCTGGCGAATGAGCAGTTCTTC.

This chain uses TRBV2 with TRBJ2-3; D perhaps matches TRBD2 (5 bases). Trimming took 1 base from V and 2 from J, leaving 13 bases between them. The CDR3 covers 16 residues. Per the germline V gene, CDR1 is SNHLY and CDR2 is FYNNEI. CDR3 DNA: TGTGCCAGCAGTGAAGATAGGCTAGCAGTCACAGATACGCAGTATTTT. It codes for CASSEDRLAVTDTQYF.

This clonotype was counted many times. The chain is built from TRBV28 and TRBJ2-2, with TRBD2 matching over 13 bases. The CDR3 spans 14 residues. From germline, CDR1 is MDHEN and CDR2 SYDVKM. With V trimmed by 10 bases and J by 7 bases, 6 bases remained unmatched. The CDR3 nucleotides are TGTGCCACTCAAGGACTAGCGGGAGTCGGGGAGCTGTTTTTT. This encodes CATQGLAGVGELFF. The full variable domain, with the rest looked up from reference TRBV28 and TRBJ2-2, is DVKVTQSSRYLVKRTGEKVFLECVQDMDHENMFWYRQDPGLGLRLIYFSYDVKMKEKGDIPEGYSVSREKKERFSLILESASTNQTSMYLCATQGLAGVGELFFGEGSRLTVL.

This clonotype was recorded many times. J is TRBJ2-1 and V is TRBV10-3, with 8 bases identical to TRBD1. The length of the CDR3 is 15 residues. CDR1 and CDR2 (germline): ENHRY, SYGVKD. Germline trimming cut 6 bases from V and 3 bases from J; bases unmatched to any gene: 7. CDR3 in amino acids: CAISLVGTGYNEQFF. The DNA of the CDR3 is TGTGCCATCAGCCTTGTAGGGACAGGCTACAATGAGCAGTTCTTC.

This clonotype was counted at least ten times. The V and J genes are TRBV4-1 and TRBJ2-3, with TRBD2 matching 15 bases. Germline CDR1 and CDR2: MGHRA and YSYEKL. After removal of 3 bases from V and 1 base from J, the junction contained 5 bases not matched to a gene. The CDR3 loop spans 18 amino acids. The chain's CDR3 is CASSHTGLAGGGTDTQYF. In DNA form, the CDR3 reads TGCGCCAGCAGCCACACGGGACTAGCGGGGGGCGGCACAGATACGCAGTATTTT.

This clonotype was seen once. V gene TRBV3-1 combines with J gene TRBJ2-3, with unresolved D. Trimming stripped 4 bases from V and 6 bases from J, with 11 bases between. The CDR3 has 13 amino acids. Germline assignment: CDR1 LGHDT and CDR2 YNNKEL (reference sequence). This CDR3 reads CASSPPSMDTQYF. The CDR3 DNA reads TGTGCCAGCAGCCCTCCCTCTATGGATACGCAGTATTTT.

This clonotype showed up many times. The V gene is TRBV24-1, the J gene TRBJ2-2, with a possible D match to TRBD1 (6 bases). CDR3 length equals 16 residues. V was pared by 7 bases and J by 4 bases, with 18 bases between. Germline V lookup: CDR1 KGHDR, CDR2 SFDVKD. The CDR3 reads CATRSQGPTSTGELFF. Here the CDR3 DNA reads TGTGCCACCAGATCACAGGGCCCCACATCCACCGGGGAGCTGTTTTTT.

Details on this clonotype: Given a much more abundant clone one base away, this may be a read error. The CDR3 here is CVSSAVYEQFF. The CDR3 DNA follows: TGTGTCAGCAGCGCCGTATATGAGCAGTTCTTC. The chain combines TRBV7-9 with TRBJ2-1; D is ambiguous. CDR3 size: 11 residues. Germline loops: CDR1 SEHNR, CDR2 FQNEAQ (reference sequence).

The V gene is TRBV5-1, the J gene TRBJ2-3; TRBD1 aligns across 8 bases. Germline V gene lookup returns CDR1 SGHRS and CDR2 YFSETQ. The length of the CDR3 is 15 residues. J lost 7 bases, V lost 4 bases, and 11 bases had no gene match. The CDR3 loop is CASSLGQGGTYTQYF. The CDR3 region has the DNA TGCGCCAGCAGCCTCGGACAGGGTGGGACCTATACGCAGTATTTT.

This clonotype was detected only a few times. The V call is TRBV10-3, the J call TRBJ1-5; D is undetermined. The V gene lost 2 bases and the J gene lost 0 bases, with 11 bases spanning the gap. The CDR3 has 16 amino acids. The germline V gene has CDR1 ENHRY and CDR2 SYGVKD. This CDR3 is CAISEEFAVSNQPQHF. As DNA, the CDR3 is TGTGCCATCAGTGAGGAATTTGCAGTTAGCAATCAGCCCCAGCATTTT.

This clonotype was counted ten times or more. The genes are TRBV5-1 and TRBJ2-1; 11 bases line up with TRBD2. The CDR3 sequence is 16 residues long. V shed 4 bases, J shed 7 bases, and the junction held 10 bases outside the gene matches. Per germline, CDR1 SGHRS and CDR2 YFSETQ. This CDR3 is CASSAQLAGEGNEQFF. As DNA, the CDR3 is TGCGCCAGCAGCGCGCAACTAGCGGGAGAAGGGAATGAGCAGTTCTTC.

The sample holds many counts of this clonotype. J is TRBJ2-5 and V is TRBV5-1; D is tentatively TRBD1 or TRBD2 (5 bases each). Germline assignment: CDR1 SGHRS and CDR2 YFSETQ. V lost 0 bases and J 1 base, leaving 13 bases between the germline ends. The CDR3 loop spans 16 amino acids. CDR3 residues: CASSLAFAGSQETQYF. DNA of the CDR3: TGCGCCAGCAGCTTGGCCTTCGCAGGGAGCCAAGAGACCCAGTACTTC.

This clonotype has a count of ten or more. The chain carries TRBV14 and TRBJ1-2; D is possibly TRBD1 (5 bases). The CDR3 has 14 residues. Germline CDR1 reads SGHDN; CDR2 reads FVKESK. The V gene lost 4 bases and the J gene lost 4 bases, with 13 bases spanning the gap. CDR3 sequence (DNA): TGTGCCAGCAGCCGGACCGGGACCACCTATGGCTACACCTTC. Its protein is CASSRTGTTYGYTF.

This clonotype was picked up many times. The chain has TRBV2 and TRBJ2-7; D is unresolved. The CDR3 sequence is 13 residues long. Germline CDR1 reads SNHLY; CDR2 reads FYNNEI. With 6 bases removed from V and 5 bases from J, the gap between germline ends came to 14 bases. In DNA form, the CDR3 reads TGTGCCAGCAGAGTTATGGATGGACACGAGCAGTACTTC. It is translated as CASRVMDGHEQYF.

Only a few counts were recorded for this clonotype. V usage is TRBV20-1 and J usage is TRBJ1-1, with D possibly TRBD1 on 5 matching bases. From germline, CDR1 is DFQATT and CDR2 SNEGSKA (reference sequence). The CDR3 loop spans 13 amino acids. Between the trimmed V and J ends, which lost 2 bases and 3 bases, there was a span of 10 bases. CDR3 in amino acids: CSARQGGYTEAFF. The DNA of the CDR3 is TGCAGTGCTAGACAGGGAGGGTACACTGAAGCTTTCTTT.

There are many counts of this clonotype. This chain uses TRBV7-8 with TRBJ1-1; TRBD1 is a possible D gene (6 bases). Germline CDR1 is SGHVS and CDR2 is FQNEAQ. The CDR3 is made up of 17 amino acids. Trimming removed 1 base from V and 4 bases from J, with 19 bases in between. As DNA, the CDR3 is TGTGCCAGCAGCTTAGGGATCGTCGGCAGGGGAGGCACTGAAGCTTTCTTT. Translating it yields CASSLGIVGRGGTEAFF. The full variable domain, in which reference TRBV7-8 and TRBJ1-1 provide the parts outside the CDR3, is GAGVSQSPRYKVAKRGQDVALRCDPISGHVSLFWYQQALGQGPEFLTYFQNEAQLDKSGLPSDRFFAERPEGSVSTLKIQRTQQEDSAVYLCASSLGIVGRGGTEAFFGQGTRLTVV.

Many counts were recorded for this clonotype. The V gene is TRBV5-1, the J gene TRBJ2-4; perhaps TRBD2 as D (7 bases). V was trimmed by 0 bases and J by 5 bases, leaving 12 bases between them. The CDR3 is 15 amino acids. Looked up from germline, CDR1 is SGHRS and CDR2 is YFSETQ. The CDR3 region has the DNA TGCGCCAGCAGCTTGGAACTGGGGGGGCAAAACATTCAGTACTTC. Its protein is CASSLELGGQNIQYF.

V and J are TRBV29-1 and TRBJ1-1; maybe TRBD1 (5 bases). The CDR3 sequence is 13 residues long. Germline V gives CDR1 SQVTM, CDR2 ANQGSEA. The V and J ends lost 0 bases and 3 bases respectively, with 8 bases between them. The CDR3 protein is CSVEDPQDTEAFF. CDR3 in DNA: TGCAGCGTTGAAGACCCACAGGACACTGAAGCTTTCTTT.

The rearrangement uses TRBV5-1 and TRBJ2-2; D gene ambiguous. Trimming removed 7 bases at V and 6 bases at J, with 13 bases between. The CDR3 has 13 amino acids. The germline CDR1 and CDR2 sequences are SGHRS and YFSETQ. CDR3 DNA sequence: TGCGCCAGCCGCGAATCGAGTTCCGGGGAGCTGTTTTTT. This sequence encodes CASRESSSGELFF.

The chain couples TRBV21-1 to TRBJ2-2. TRBV21-1 is a pseudogene locus. The CDR3 length is 18 residues. CDR3 residues: CASSKAEQRTSNTGELFF. The CDR3 DNA reads TGTGCCAGCAGCAAAGCGGAACAGCGAACCTCGAACACCGGGGAGCTGTTTTTT.

In its sample, this clonotype was seen many times. The chain carries TRBV2 and TRBJ2-1, with D tentatively TRBD2 (5 bases). The CDR3 loop spans 14 amino acids. CDR1 SNHLY and CDR2 FYNNEI come from the germline V gene. Trimming took 7 bases from V and 5 from J, leaving 15 bases between them. In DNA, the CDR3 is TGTGCCAGCAAAGTCGGGAACAGCAACAATGAGCAGTTCTTC. Encoded protein: CASKVGNSNNEQFF.

The V gene is TRBV5-1, the J gene TRBJ1-1, with 7 nucleotides matching TRBD1. This CDR3 has 15 residues. Germline values: CDR1 SGHRS, CDR2 YFSETQ. V lost 4 bases and J lost 0; bases outside the gene matches: 6. CDR3 in DNA: TGCGCCAGCAGCCAGGAGGGACAGTTGAACACTGAAGCTTTCTTT. It yields the protein CASSQEGQLNTEAFF.

This clonotype was detected ten times or more. The chain has TRBV20-1 and TRBJ1-1; no reliable D call. Germline V gene data show CDR1 as DFQATT and CDR2 as SNEGSKA (reference sequence). The CDR3 runs 15 residues. Trimming removed 0 bases at V and 1 base at J, with 12 bases between. The CDR3 nucleotides are TGCAGTGCTAGAGAAACTCTTAGTGGGAACACTGAAGCTTTCTTT. Translation gives CSARETLSGNTEAFF.

The CDR3 DNA follows: TGTGCCAGCAGCGTAGGTCTAGCGGGAGGAGTCCTCGACGAGCAGTACTTC. Translating it yields CASSVGLAGGVLDEQYF. J is TRBJ2-7 and V is TRBV9, with 11 bases aligning to TRBD2. The CDR3 sequence is 17 residues long. Germline values: CDR1 SGDLS, CDR2 YYNGEE. Losses at the gene ends were 0 bases for V and 5 bases for J; bases not matched to a gene: 10.

This clonotype came up many times. The chain couples TRBV18 to TRBJ1-6; D not certain. CDR1 is KGHSH and CDR2 is LQKENI in the germline V gene. This CDR3 spans 12 amino acids. V was cut by 0 bases and J by 8 bases, with 2 bases left in between. CDR3 amino acids: CASSPPDSPLHF. The CDR3 nucleotides are TGTGCCAGCTCACCACCGGATTCACCCCTCCACTTT.